The 10 T cell receptor beta chains below were found in one sample sequenced in a study of circulating tumor DNA in untreated peripheral T-cell lymphoma (dated by TCRdb to the early 2020s). Libraries were prepared through the immunoSEQ multiplex PCR assay. As stored in TCRdb, this immuneACCESS dataset retains in-frame rearrangements with V and J assigned. A fraction of the clones does not appear; measured against another copy, unresolved V genes explain less than half of the discrepancy, and the remainder lacks a known reason. For this sample the table gives 5,000 to 7,000 clones, of which about three fifths were detected only once. The leading ten clones occupy about 50% of the sample. Material: tumor tissue. The receptor set was obtained from a human donor with peripheral T-cell lymphoma.

In its sample, this clone was seen a few times. The chain uses TRBV19 and TRBJ2-7; D ambiguous. The V end was cut by 1 base, the J end by 0 bases, with 10 bases between. The CDR3 spans 15 residues. CDR1 and CDR2 from the germline V gene are LNHDA and SQIVND (reference sequence). The CDR3 spells CASSIGAESSYEQYF. The DNA of the CDR3 is TGTGCCAGTAGTATAGGAGCAGAGAGCTCCTACGAGCAGTACTTC.

The V and J genes are TRBV29-1 and TRBJ2-2, with a possible D match to TRBD2 (5 bases). Germline V lookup: CDR1 SQVTM, CDR2 ANQGSEA. CDR3 length: 15 residues. The ends were cut back, 2 bases at V and 0 bases at J, with 10 bases in the middle. CDR3 amino acids: CSVEILAANTGELFF. The CDR3 DNA follows: TGCAGCGTTGAAATTCTAGCTGCGAACACCGGGGAGCTGTTTTTT.

This clone was recorded once. An end of the junction does not agree with germline; a read error may underlie this. V gene TRBV5-1 combines with J gene TRBJ1-2; a weak D match, TRBD1 (5 bases). The CDR3 contains 15 residues. Germline loops: CDR1 SGHRS, CDR2 YFSETQ. CDR3 in DNA: TGCGCCAGCACCTTGGGCCAGGGTTATCGCTATGGCTACACCTTC. Protein product: CASTLGQGYRYGYTF.

The chain couples TRBV6-8 to TRBJ1-2; TRBD1 aligns across 8 bases. This CDR3 comprises 14 residues. The germline gives CDR1 MNHGY, CDR2 SAAAGT. J gave up 4 bases and V 2 bases, and 3 bases lay outside the gene matches. The CDR3 loop is CASSYAGGRYGYTF. The DNA of the CDR3 is TGTGCCAGCAGTTACGCAGGGGGCCGCTATGGCTACACCTTC.

The chain combines TRBV11-3 with TRBJ2-5; perhaps TRBD1 as D (6 bases). Germline values: CDR1 SGHNT, CDR2 YENEEA. V lost 3 bases and J 0 bases, leaving 11 bases between the germline ends. The CDR3 has 15 amino acids. CDR3 residues: CASSLGDRNQETQYF. The CDR3 DNA reads TGTGCCAGCAGCTTGGGTGACAGGAACCAAGAGACCCAGTACTTC.

The CDR3 DNA is TGTGCCAGCAGTTTAAGAGAGCTCTCCTACGAGCAGTACTTC. It specifies CASSLRELSYEQYF. The rearrangement joins TRBV28 to TRBJ2-7; D is ambiguous. CDR3 length: 14 amino acids. The V end was cut by 2 bases, the J end by 0 bases, with 8 bases between. The germline CDR1 and CDR2 sequences are MDHEN and SYDVKM. Together with reference TRBV28 and TRBJ2-7, the CDR3 gives the full variable domain: DVKVTQSSRYLVKRTGEKVFLECVQDMDHENMFWYRQDPGLGLRLIYFSYDVKMKEKGDIPEGYSVSREKKERFSLILESASTNQTSMYLCASSLRELSYEQYFGPGTRLTVT.

The V gene is TRBV29-1, the J gene TRBJ1-4; D not certain. This CDR3 contains 13 residues. The germline V and J ends were trimmed by 5 bases and 4 bases, with 11 bases remaining between them. Germline CDR1 is SQVTM and CDR2 is ANQGSEA. CDR3 protein: CSVSPAFNEKLFF. The CDR3 region has the DNA TGCAGCGTTAGTCCGGCCTTTAATGAAAAACTGTTTTTT. The complete variable domain, with remaining parts taken from reference TRBV29-1 and TRBJ1-4, reads SAVISQKPSRDICQRGTSLTIQCQVDSQVTMMFWYRQQPGQSLTLIATANQGSEATYESGFVIDKFPISRPNLTFSTLTVSNMSPEDSSIYLCSVSPAFNEKLFFGSGTQLSVL.

This clone was found a few times. J is TRBJ2-3 and V is TRBV11-3, with D perhaps matching TRBD2 (5 bases). The germline gives CDR1 SGHNT, CDR2 YENEEA. The CDR3 covers 15 residues. Trimming stripped 7 bases from V and 5 bases from J, with 19 bases between. CDR3 residues: CASTSLRSSGDTQYF. Here the CDR3 DNA reads TGTGCCAGCACCAGCTTAAGATCCAGCGGAGATACGCAGTATTTT. Filled out from reference TRBV11-3 and TRBJ2-3, the complete variable domain reads EAGVVQSPRYKIIEKKQPVAFWCNPISGHNTLYWYLQNLGQGPELLIRYENEEAVDDSQLPKDRFSAERLKGVDSTLKIQPAELGDSAVYLCASTSLRSSGDTQYFGPGTRLTVL.

With regard to this clone: Mismatch with germline at one junction end may stem from a read error. The V gene is TRBV6-8, the J gene TRBJ1-5; TRBD1 is a possible D gene (5 bases). Germline loops: CDR1 MNHGY, CDR2 SAAAGT. The CDR3 runs 15 residues. CDR3: CASSYGTAGSQPQHF. CDR3 DNA: TGTGCCAGTAGTTACGGAACAGCAGGGTCTCAGCCCCAGCATTTT.

The rearrangement joins TRBV6-8 to TRBJ1-1; D uncertain. CDR1 and CDR2 from the germline V gene are MNHGY and SAAAGT. This CDR3 has 15 residues. V lost 1 base, J lost 0 bases, and 9 bases lay in between. As DNA, the CDR3 is TGTGCCAGCAGTTACTATGGCCGAGTGAACACTGAAGCTTTCTTT. Its translation: CASSYYGRVNTEAFF.